The present T cell receptor beta chain was sequenced within a study of blood T cell repertoires in COVID-19. Background on the study: Material from acute and convalescent COVID-19 was sourced from the United States, Italy and Spain.

This clone showed up just a few times. As handled by the study authors: The assay estimated nucleated cells by amplifying reference gene primers. TCRdb's copy holds only in-frame clones and misses some; the assay was immunoSEQ multiplex PCR. That table gives V, J and clone size, and the DNA gave D and trimming. The table lists 150,000 or so clones, 75% to 90% of them singletons, with about 4.4% in the top ten. The V gene's germline CDR1 is SGDLS and CDR2 YYNGEE. V was shortened by 2 bases and J by 5 bases, with 13 bases between the two germline ends. The CDR3 is 15 residues long. In terms of age and location, participants ranged from roughly 18 to 100 years and lived in fewer than 30 US areas.

This chain connects TRBV9 to TRBJ2-2; tentative D call: TRBD1 (5 bases). The receptor was derived from a man aged 50 or older who had recovered from COVID-19. Specimen: PBMCs or T cells enriched from blood (not recorded which). The CDR3 region is CASSVRGTETGELFF. CDR3 bases: TGTGCCAGCAGCGTTAGGGGTACAGAGACCGGGGAGCTGTTTTTT.